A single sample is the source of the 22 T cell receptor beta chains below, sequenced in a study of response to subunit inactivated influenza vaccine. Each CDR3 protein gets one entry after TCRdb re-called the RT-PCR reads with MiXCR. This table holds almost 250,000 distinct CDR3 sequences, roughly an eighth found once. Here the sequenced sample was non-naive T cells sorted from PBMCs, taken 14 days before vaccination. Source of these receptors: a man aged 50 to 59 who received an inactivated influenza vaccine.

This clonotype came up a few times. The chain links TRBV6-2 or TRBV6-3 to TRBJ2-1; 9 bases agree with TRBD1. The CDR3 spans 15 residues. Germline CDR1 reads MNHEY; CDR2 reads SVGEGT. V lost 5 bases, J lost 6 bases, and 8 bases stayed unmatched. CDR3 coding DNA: TGTGCCAGCAGTAGAGGACAGGGGATCTCCAATGAGCAGTTCTTC. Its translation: CASSRGQGISNEQFF.

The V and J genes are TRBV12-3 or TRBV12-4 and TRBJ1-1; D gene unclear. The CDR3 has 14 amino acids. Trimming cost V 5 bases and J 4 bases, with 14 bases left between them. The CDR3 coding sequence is TGTGCCAGCAGTCCCGGCGGTGGAGGCACTGAAGCTTTCTTT. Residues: CASSPGGGGTEAFF.

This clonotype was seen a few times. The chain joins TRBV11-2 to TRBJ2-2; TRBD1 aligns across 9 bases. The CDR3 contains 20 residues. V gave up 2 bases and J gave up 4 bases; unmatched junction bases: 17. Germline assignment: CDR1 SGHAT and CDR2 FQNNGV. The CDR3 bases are TGTGCCAGCAGCTTAAGGCGGGGACAGGGTGTTCTTCAACGCACCGGGGAGCTGTTTTTT. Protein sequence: CASSLRRGQGVLQRTGELFF. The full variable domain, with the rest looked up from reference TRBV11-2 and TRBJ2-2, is EAGVAQSPRYKIIEKRQSVAFWCNPISGHATLYWYQQILGQGPKLLIQFQNNGVVDDSQLPKDRFSAERLKGVDSTLKIQPAKLEDSAVYLCASSLRRGQGVLQRTGELFFGEGSRLTVL.

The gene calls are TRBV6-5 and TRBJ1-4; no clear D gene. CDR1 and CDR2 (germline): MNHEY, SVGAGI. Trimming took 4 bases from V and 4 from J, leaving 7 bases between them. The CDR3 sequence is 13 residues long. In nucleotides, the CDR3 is TGTGCCAGCAGTTTCGGGGTTAATGAAAAACTGTTTTTT. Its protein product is CASSFGVNEKLFF.

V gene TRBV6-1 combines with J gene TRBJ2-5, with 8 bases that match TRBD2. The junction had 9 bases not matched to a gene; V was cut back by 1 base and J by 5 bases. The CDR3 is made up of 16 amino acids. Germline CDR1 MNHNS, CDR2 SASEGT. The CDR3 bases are TGTGCCAGCAGTGAAGTCGGCAGCGGGAGTAGGGAGACCCAGTACTTC. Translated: CASSEVGSGSRETQYF.

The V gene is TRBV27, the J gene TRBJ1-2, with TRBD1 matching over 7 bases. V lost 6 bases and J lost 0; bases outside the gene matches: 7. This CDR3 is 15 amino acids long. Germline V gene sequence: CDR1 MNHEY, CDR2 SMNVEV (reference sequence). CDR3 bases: TGTGCCAGCAGAATTAGGGGGCGGGCTAACTATGGCTACACCTTC. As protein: CASRIRGRANYGYTF.

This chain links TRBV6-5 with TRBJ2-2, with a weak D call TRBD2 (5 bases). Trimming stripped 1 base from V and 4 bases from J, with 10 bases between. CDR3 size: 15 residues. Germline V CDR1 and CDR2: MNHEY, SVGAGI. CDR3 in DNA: TGTGCCAGCAGTTACTGGGGAGTGGGCACCGGGGAGCTGTTTTTT. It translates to CASSYWGVGTGELFF.

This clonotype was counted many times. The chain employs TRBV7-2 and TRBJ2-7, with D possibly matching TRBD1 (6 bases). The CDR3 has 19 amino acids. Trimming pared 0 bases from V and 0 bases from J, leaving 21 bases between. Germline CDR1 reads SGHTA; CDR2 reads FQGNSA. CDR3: CASSLAEGVRGQFSYEQYF. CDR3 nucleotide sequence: TGTGCCAGCAGCTTAGCGGAAGGGGTGAGAGGACAGTTCTCCTACGAGCAGTACTTC.

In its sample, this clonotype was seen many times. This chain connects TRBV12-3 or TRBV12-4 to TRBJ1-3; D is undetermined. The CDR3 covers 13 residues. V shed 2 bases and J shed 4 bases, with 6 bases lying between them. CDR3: CASSLRGGNTIYF. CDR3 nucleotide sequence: TGTGCCAGCAGTTTACGGGGAGGAAACACCATATATTTT.

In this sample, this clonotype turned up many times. This CDR3 reads CASSQDLGSGGFTEAFF. CDR3 coding DNA: TGCGCCAGCAGCCAAGATCTGGGCTCAGGGGGCTTCACTGAAGCTTTCTTT. The chain links TRBV4-1 to TRBJ1-1; 8 nucleotides match TRBD1. The CDR3 runs to 17 residues. Germline CDR1 reads MGHRA; CDR2 reads YSYEKL. V dropped 0 bases and J dropped 4; count of bases not matched to a gene: 10.

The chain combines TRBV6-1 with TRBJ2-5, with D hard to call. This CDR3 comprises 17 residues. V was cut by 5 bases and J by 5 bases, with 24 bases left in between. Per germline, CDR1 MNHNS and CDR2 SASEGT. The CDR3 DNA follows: TGTGCCAGCAGTCTAGAACCAAACGGACGCTTTCGGGAGACCCAGTACTTC. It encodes CASSLEPNGRFRETQYF.

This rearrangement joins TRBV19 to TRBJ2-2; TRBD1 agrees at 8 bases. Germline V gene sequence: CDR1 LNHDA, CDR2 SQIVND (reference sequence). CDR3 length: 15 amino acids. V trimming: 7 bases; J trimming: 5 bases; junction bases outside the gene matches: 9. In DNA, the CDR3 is TGTGCCAGTAAGGAAGGACAGGGTCAAACCGGGGAGCTGTTTTTT. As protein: CASKEGQGQTGELFF.

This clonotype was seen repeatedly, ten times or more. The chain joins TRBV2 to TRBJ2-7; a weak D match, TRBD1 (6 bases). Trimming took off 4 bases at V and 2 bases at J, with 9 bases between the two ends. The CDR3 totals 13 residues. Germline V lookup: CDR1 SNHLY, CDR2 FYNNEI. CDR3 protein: CASSVGTTYEQYF. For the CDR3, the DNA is TGTGCCAGCAGTGTAGGGACAACCTACGAGCAGTACTTC.

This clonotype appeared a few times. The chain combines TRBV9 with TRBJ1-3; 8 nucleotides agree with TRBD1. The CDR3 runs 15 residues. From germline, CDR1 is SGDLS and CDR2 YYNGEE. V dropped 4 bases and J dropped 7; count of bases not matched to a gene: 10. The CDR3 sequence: CASSTRTGMGNTIYF. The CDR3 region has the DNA TGTGCCAGCAGCACTCGGACAGGGATGGGGAACACCATATATTTT.

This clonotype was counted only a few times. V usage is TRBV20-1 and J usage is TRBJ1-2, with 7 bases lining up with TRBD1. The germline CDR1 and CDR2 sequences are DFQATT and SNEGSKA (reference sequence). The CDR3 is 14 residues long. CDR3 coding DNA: TGCAGCGCTGGCCAGGGGGAAGCAAACTATGGCTACACCTTC. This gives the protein CSAGQGEANYGYTF.

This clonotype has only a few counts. CDR3 sequence: CASSQSGYQPQHF. DNA for the CDR3: TGTGCCAGCAGCCAATCTGGGTATCAGCCCCAGCATTTT. The V gene is TRBV4-2, the J gene TRBJ1-5; D remains unclear. V was clipped by 2 bases and J by 5 bases, with 7 bases between them. This CDR3 comprises 13 residues. Germline V CDR1 and CDR2: LGHNA, YNFKEQ.

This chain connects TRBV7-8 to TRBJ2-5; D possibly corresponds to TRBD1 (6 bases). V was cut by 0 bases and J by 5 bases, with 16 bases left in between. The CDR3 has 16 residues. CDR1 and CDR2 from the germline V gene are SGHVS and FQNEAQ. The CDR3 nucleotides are TGTGCCAGCAGCTTAGCGGCCATGGGGGCTGGGGAGACCCAGTACTTC. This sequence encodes CASSLAAMGAGETQYF.

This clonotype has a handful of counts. The CDR3 loop reads CSARENEQFF. The CDR3 DNA reads as TGCAGCGCCAGGGAAAATGAGCAGTTCTTC. The chain combines TRBV29-1 with TRBJ2-1; weak D call: TRBD1 (5 bases). The CDR3 contains 10 residues. Between the trimmed V and J ends, which lost 7 bases and 7 bases, there was a span of 8 bases. Germline CDR1 SQVTM, CDR2 ANQGSEA.

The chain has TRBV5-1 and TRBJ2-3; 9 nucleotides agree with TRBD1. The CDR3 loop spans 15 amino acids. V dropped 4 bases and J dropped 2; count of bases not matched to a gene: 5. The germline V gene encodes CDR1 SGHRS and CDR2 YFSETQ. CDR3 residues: CASSTGGMDTDTQYF. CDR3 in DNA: TGCGCCAGCAGCACAGGGGGCATGGACACAGATACGCAGTATTTT.

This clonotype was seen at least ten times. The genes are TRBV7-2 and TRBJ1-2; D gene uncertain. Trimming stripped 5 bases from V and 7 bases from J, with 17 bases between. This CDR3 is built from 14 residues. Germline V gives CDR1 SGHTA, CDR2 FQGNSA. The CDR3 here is CASSPNGFRSGYTF. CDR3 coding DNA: TGTGCCAGCAGCCCCAACGGCTTTCGGAGTGGCTACACCTTC.

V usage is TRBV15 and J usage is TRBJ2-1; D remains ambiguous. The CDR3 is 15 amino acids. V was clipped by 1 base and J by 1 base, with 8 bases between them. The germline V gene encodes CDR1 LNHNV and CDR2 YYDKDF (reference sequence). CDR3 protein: CATSRAPLSYNEQFF. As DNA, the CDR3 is TGTGCCACCAGCAGAGCCCCACTATCCTACAATGAGCAGTTCTTC. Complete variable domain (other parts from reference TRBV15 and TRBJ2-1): DAMVIQNPRYQVTQFGKPVTLSCSQTLNHNVMYWYQQKSSQAPKLLFHYYDKDFNNEADTPDNFQSRRPNTSFCFLDIRSPGLGDTAMYLCATSRAPLSYNEQFFGPGTRLTVL.

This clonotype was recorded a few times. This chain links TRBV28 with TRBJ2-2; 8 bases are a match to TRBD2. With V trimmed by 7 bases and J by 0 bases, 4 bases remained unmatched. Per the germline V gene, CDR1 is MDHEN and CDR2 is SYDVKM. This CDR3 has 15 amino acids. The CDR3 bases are TGTGCCAGCACCCTAGCGGGCGCGAACACCGGGGAGCTGTTTTTT. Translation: CASTLAGANTGELFF.